The 21 T cell receptor beta chains listed next were all sequenced from one sample in a study of shared clonotypes between healthy human individuals. Profiled with immunoSEQ multiplex PCR; TCRdb holds only in-frame clones, not every one. The sample carries 2 million to 2.5 million clones, 90% to 95% recorded once. Sequencing was carried out using naive CD4+ T cells from PBMCs. As to subset: CD45RA+ positively selected. These receptor sequences come from a man younger than 35 in good health. Some clones in this sample may be carry-over from other donors' samples.

Notes on this clone: This sample includes further DNA sequences coding for the same CDR3. The chain links TRBV5-6 to TRBJ2-2; the match to TRBD2 covers 10 bases. This CDR3 comprises 16 residues. The germline V gene has CDR1 SGHDT and CDR2 YYEEEE. V trimming: 3 bases; J trimming: 2 bases; junction bases outside the gene matches: 4. CDR3 loop: CASSYLAGVNTGELFF. The CDR3 DNA reads as TGTGCCAGCAGCTATCTAGCGGGAGTAAACACCGGGGAGCTGTTTTTT.

This chain links TRBV19 with TRBJ2-2; D gene unclear. Per the germline V gene, CDR1 is LNHDA and CDR2 is SQIVND (reference sequence). The CDR3 spans 15 residues. Trimming shortened V by 4 bases and J by 6 bases, and 15 bases separated the two germline ends. Here the CDR3 reads CASSRGDLRAGELFF. For the CDR3, the DNA is TGTGCCAGTAGTAGGGGTGACCTCCGGGCCGGGGAGCTGTTTTTT.

V is TRBV6-5 and J is TRBJ1-5; D call uncertain. Germline V gives CDR1 MNHEY, CDR2 SVGAGI. Trimming cost V 3 bases and J 4 bases, with 10 bases left between them. The CDR3 loop spans 14 amino acids. In DNA, the CDR3 is TGTGCCAGCAGTTATATTCCAACGAATCAGCCCCAGCATTTT. It codes for CASSYIPTNQPQHF.

A note on this clone: Additional DNA sequences in this sample encode the identical CDR3. The chain employs TRBV2 and TRBJ1-1, with 7 bases matching TRBD1. Losses at the gene ends were 7 bases for V and 4 bases for J; bases not matched to a gene: 30. There are 21 residues in the CDR3. In germline, CDR1 is SNHLY, CDR2 FYNNEI. The CDR3 reads CASTPRSFDRDRGLYGTEAFF. CDR3 nucleotides: TGTGCCAGCACCCCCAGAAGTTTTGATAGGGACAGAGGCCTATATGGCACTGAAGCTTTCTTT.

A single count supports this clone. The V and J genes are TRBV7-9 and TRBJ1-3, with D possibly matching TRBD1 (5 bases). Trimming cost V 1 base and J 0 bases, with 16 bases left between them. This CDR3 comprises 18 residues. CDR1 is SEHNR, CDR2 FQNEAQ, per germline (reference sequence). CDR3 residues: CASSLGQGGSSSGNTIYF. The CDR3 coding sequence is TGTGCCAGCAGCTTAGGGCAGGGAGGATCTAGCTCTGGAAACACCATATATTTT.

J is TRBJ2-3 and V is TRBV11-2; D uncertain. Trimming took off 4 bases at V and 6 bases at J, with 8 bases between the two ends. Germline V CDR1 and CDR2: SGHAT, FQNNGV. The CDR3 runs 12 residues. CDR3: CASSSELDTQYF. The CDR3 DNA is TGTGCCAGCAGCTCAGAGCTCGATACGCAGTATTTT.

V and J are TRBV28 and TRBJ1-5; D gene uncertain. The CDR3 contains 17 residues. The germline V gene has CDR1 MDHEN and CDR2 SYDVKM. V lost 6 bases and J lost 7, with 25 bases in between. CDR3 nucleotides: TGTGCCAGCAGGCCTGGAACGGGTCCCTATTCGGGGCAGCCCCAGCATTTT. The encoded protein is CASRPGTGPYSGQPQHF.

The chain couples TRBV28 to TRBJ2-5, with D possibly TRBD2 on 7 matching bases. The CDR3 has 13 residues. V shed 5 bases and J shed 12 bases, with 19 bases lying between them. Per the germline V gene, CDR1 is MDHEN and CDR2 is SYDVKM. The chain's CDR3 is CASSGEGVTLKYF. Here the CDR3 DNA reads TGTGCCAGCAGTGGGGAGGGGGTGACGCTAAAGTACTTC.

V usage is TRBV21-1 and J usage is TRBJ2-7; the table's D call of TRBD1 was not tested on the DNA. TRBV21-1 is reported as a pseudogene. This CDR3 is 15 amino acids long. The CDR3 reads CASSTGTVNSYEQYF. CDR3 sequence (DNA): TGTGCCAGCAGCACCGGGACAGTAAACTCCTACGAGCAGTACTTC.

This chain links TRBV7-9 with TRBJ2-7, with 11 bases that match TRBD2. Germline V gene lookup returns CDR1 SEHNR and CDR2 FQNEAQ (reference sequence). This CDR3 contains 19 residues. V shed 4 bases, J shed 3 bases, and the junction held 17 bases outside the gene matches. CDR3 sequence reads: CASSSARSYRLAGYYEQYF. The CDR3 DNA follows: TGTGCCAGCAGCTCCGCTCGATCGTACCGACTAGCGGGGTACTACGAGCAGTACTTC.

DNA for the CDR3: TGCGCCAGCAGCTCCGGACAGGCCTCTAATGAAAAACTGTTTTTT. This translates into CASSSGQASNEKLFF. The gene calls are TRBV5-1 and TRBJ1-4; 7 nucleotides match TRBD1. The length of the CDR3 is 15 residues. Unmatched junction bases numbered 5, after V lost 3 bases and J lost 3 bases. Germline V gene lookup returns CDR1 SGHRS and CDR2 YFSETQ.

The CDR3 region is CASSYSRVGVGNTIYF. In DNA, the CDR3 is TGTGCCAGCAGTTACTCCAGGGTAGGAGTTGGAAACACCATATATTTT. V usage is TRBV6-5 and J usage is TRBJ1-3; maybe TRBD1 (5 bases). V lost 0 bases to trimming and J lost 3 bases, with 12 bases between them. In germline, CDR1 is MNHEY, CDR2 SVGAGI. The CDR3 consists of 16 residues.

J is TRBJ2-7 and V is TRBV19; tentatively, D is TRBD1 (5 bases). Germline CDR1 reads LNHDA; CDR2 reads SQIVND (reference sequence). The ends were cut back, 3 bases at V and 3 bases at J, with 9 bases in the middle. This CDR3 is built from 13 residues. The CDR3 nucleotides read TGTGCCAGTAGTATCGACAGATTCTACGAGCAGTACTTC. Translating it yields CASSIDRFYEQYF.

As concerns this clone: The sample holds other DNA sequences that translate to the same CDR3. The V and J genes are TRBV5-1 and TRBJ2-5; D possibly corresponds to TRBD1 (5 bases). CDR1 is SGHRS, CDR2 YFSETQ, per germline. Between the trimmed V and J ends, which lost 1 base and 5 bases, there was a span of 12 bases. The CDR3 covers 14 residues. CDR3 in DNA: TGCGCCAGCAGCTTGTCAGGGCGCCCTGAGACCCAGTACTTC. Translating gives CASSLSGRPETQYF.

This chain uses TRBV12-5 with TRBJ2-7, with TRBD1 matching 9 bases. J lost 2 bases, V lost 2 bases, and 7 bases had no gene match. Germline CDR1 and CDR2: LGHNT and FRNRAP. The CDR3 is made up of 16 amino acids. The CDR3 protein is CASGLSRGQGTYEQYF. Written as DNA, the CDR3 is TGTGCTAGTGGTTTGTCGAGGGGACAGGGAACCTACGAGCAGTACTTC.

V is TRBV7-9 and J is TRBJ2-5; no clear D. Trimming removed 4 bases at V and 5 bases at J, with 11 bases between. The CDR3 loop spans 13 amino acids. The V gene's germline CDR1 is SEHNR and CDR2 FQNEAQ (reference sequence). Here the CDR3 reads CASSSSPRETQYF. DNA for the CDR3: TGTGCCAGCAGCTCCTCACCCAGGGAGACCCAGTACTTC. The complete variable domain, with remaining parts taken from reference TRBV7-9 and TRBJ2-5, reads DTGVSQNPRHKITKRGQNVTFRCDPISEHNRLYWYRQTLGQGPEFLTYFQNEAQLEKSRLLSDRFSAERPKGSFSTLEIQRTEQGDSAMYLCASSSSPRETQYFGPGTRLLVL.

The J gene is TRBJ2-1, the V gene TRBV21-1; no check of the table's D call, TRBD2, against the DNA was made. TRBV21-1 is flagged as a pseudogene. CDR3 length equals 14 residues. The CDR3 sequence is CASSKEGTPDEQFF. Here the CDR3 DNA reads TGTGCCAGCAGCAAAGAAGGGACTCCCGATGAGCAGTTCTTC.

The rearrangement links TRBV6-1 to TRBJ2-2; no firm D call. With 4 bases removed from V and 7 bases from J, the gap between germline ends came to 7 bases. The CDR3 is 12 amino acids. Germline V gene lookup returns CDR1 MNHNS and CDR2 SASEGT. The CDR3 here is CASSAEFGELFF. CDR3 nucleotide sequence: TGTGCCAGCAGTGCCGAATTCGGGGAGCTGTTTTTT.

A single count supports this clone. The chain joins TRBV28 to TRBJ2-3, with D tentatively TRBD2 (5 bases). Germline V gene data show CDR1 as MDHEN and CDR2 as SYDVKM. CDR3 size: 14 residues. V lost 8 bases, J lost 1 base, and 13 bases lay in between. The CDR3 sequence: CASVNSGRTDTQYF. The CDR3 DNA is TGTGCCAGCGTGAACAGCGGTCGCACAGATACGCAGTATTTT.

The chain uses TRBV7-6 and TRBJ1-2, with 11 bases fitting TRBD1. Germline CDR1 and CDR2: SGHVS and FNYEAQ. With 5 bases clipped from V and 5 bases from J, the junction kept 7 bases outside the gene matches. This CDR3 region has 15 residues. The CDR3 region has the DNA TGTGCCAGCAGCGTCAGGACAGGGGGCAGATATGGCTACACCTTC. Translating it yields CASSVRTGGRYGYTF.

In regard to this clone: Sequence at one end of the junction differs from germline and may be a read error. The V gene is TRBV6-6, the J gene TRBJ1-2, with D perhaps matching TRBD1 (5 bases). Germline CDR1 and CDR2: MNHNY and SVGAGI (reference sequence). CDR3 length: 13 amino acids. CDR3 loop: CASSPTGTVMWAF. For the CDR3, the DNA is TGTGCCAGCAGCCCAACCGGGACGGTAATGTGGGCCTTC.